The 9 T cell receptor beta chains presented below share a single source sample, sequenced in a study of blood T cell repertoires in COVID-19. This table comes from immunoSEQ multiplex PCR, and its TCRdb copy is limited to in-frame clones, with some not included. The table records a few hundred thousand clones, about 86% of them present only once. The sequencing sample was made of peripheral blood. The receptors were gathered from a woman aged 45-59 years with COVID-19, enrolled during active disease.

The chain carries TRBV5-1 and TRBJ2-7, with 10 nucleotides matching TRBD1. Germline V CDR1 and CDR2: SGHRS, YFSETQ. V lost 0 bases, J lost 2 bases, and 2 bases stayed unmatched. CDR3 length equals 15 residues. CDR3 amino acids: CASSLGQGAAYEQYF. The CDR3 region has the DNA TGCGCCAGCAGCTTGGGACAGGGGGCAGCCTACGAGCAGTACTTC.

This clone was counted between two and nine times. V and J are TRBV10-1 and TRBJ1-1, with D perhaps TRBD1 (6 bases). Germline values: CDR1 WNHNN, CDR2 SYGVQD (reference sequence). The V gene lost 10 bases and the J gene lost 1 base, with 31 bases spanning the gap. The CDR3 is made up of 19 amino acids. CDR3 coding DNA: TGCGCCACCACACCCGGTGGGCAGAGACAGGAGTGGGGGAACACTGAAGCTTTCTTT. Its translation is CATTPGGQRQEWGNTEAFF.

V and J are TRBV18 and TRBJ1-3, with 7 bases that match TRBD1. V lost 4 bases and J lost 2; bases outside the gene matches: 5. The CDR3 has 15 amino acids. The V gene's germline CDR1 is KGHSH and CDR2 LQKENI. In DNA, the CDR3 is TGTGCCAGCTCACTGGACAGGACAACTGGAAACACCATATATTTT. Its translation: CASSLDRTTGNTIYF.

CDR3 sequence reads: CASSLDPSGLPGSQYF. CDR3 sequence (DNA): TGTGCCAGCAGCTTGGATCCCTCGGGACTCCCCGGGAGCCAGTACTTC. J is TRBJ2-5 and V is TRBV5-6; possibly TRBD2 for D (6 bases). V lost 0 bases and J 10 bases, leaving 22 bases between the germline ends. The CDR3 runs to 16 residues. Looked up from germline, CDR1 is SGHDT and CDR2 is YYEEEE.

The chain has TRBV5-6 and TRBJ2-7; D is unclear. Germline V gene sequence: CDR1 SGHDT, CDR2 YYEEEE. V was trimmed by 3 bases and J by 3 bases, leaving 13 bases between them. The CDR3 loop spans 14 amino acids. CDR3 nucleotides: TGTGCCAGCAGCTCAAGCAGGTTACACTACGAGCAGTACTTC. It encodes CASSSSRLHYEQYF.

Points on this clone: At the DNA level, this CDR3 is encoded by other sequences in the same sample as well. The V and J genes are TRBV6-5 and TRBJ1-1, with 8 bases matching TRBD1. V shed 6 bases and J 1 base; nucleotides not matched to a gene: 1. This CDR3 region has 13 residues. Germline V gene lookup returns CDR1 MNHEY and CDR2 SVGAGI. CDR3 nucleotide sequence: TGTGCCAGCAGGGGGACAGGGAACACTGAAGCTTTCTTT. Translated: CASRGTGNTEAFF.

The chain recombines TRBV6-5 with TRBJ2-7, with D possibly matching TRBD1 (5 bases). Per germline, CDR1 MNHEY and CDR2 SVGAGI. CDR3 length: 13 amino acids. The V end lost 2 bases, the J end lost 3 bases, and 8 bases lay between the germline ends. Here the CDR3 reads CASSYQDSYEQYF. The CDR3 DNA sequence: TGTGCCAGCAGTTACCAAGACAGCTACGAGCAGTACTTC.

This chain connects TRBV14 to TRBJ2-2; weak D call: TRBD1 (6 bases). Germline V CDR1 and CDR2: SGHDN, FVKESK. V lost 4 bases and J lost 5, with 20 bases in between. The CDR3 length is 17 residues. The DNA for the CDR3 is TGTGCCAGCAGCCCAACCCAGGGGTTTCCCCCAACCGGGGAGCTGTTTTTT. Translated: CASSPTQGFPPTGELFF.

The V gene is TRBV19, the J gene TRBJ2-7; 8 positions match TRBD1. The CDR3 covers 14 residues. Germline CDR1 reads LNHDA; CDR2 reads SQIVND (reference sequence). V lost 4 bases and J lost 0; bases outside the gene matches: 2. Written as DNA, the CDR3 is TGTGCCAGTAGTAGACAGGGGAGCTCCTACGAGCAGTACTTC. It yields the protein CASSRQGSSYEQYF.